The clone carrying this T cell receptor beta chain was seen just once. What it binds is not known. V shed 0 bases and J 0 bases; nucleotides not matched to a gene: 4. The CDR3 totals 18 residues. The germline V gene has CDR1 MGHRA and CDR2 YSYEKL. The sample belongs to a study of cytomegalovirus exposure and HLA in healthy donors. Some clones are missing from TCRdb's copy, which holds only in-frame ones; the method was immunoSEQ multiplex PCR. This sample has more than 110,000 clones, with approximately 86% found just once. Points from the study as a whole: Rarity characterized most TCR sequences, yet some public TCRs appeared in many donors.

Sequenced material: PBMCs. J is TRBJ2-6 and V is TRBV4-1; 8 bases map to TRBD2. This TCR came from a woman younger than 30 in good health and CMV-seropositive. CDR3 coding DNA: TGCGCCAGCAGCCAAGAAGCGGGAGTGTTCTCTGGGGCCAACGTCCTGACTTTC. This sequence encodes CASSQEAGVFSGANVLTF.